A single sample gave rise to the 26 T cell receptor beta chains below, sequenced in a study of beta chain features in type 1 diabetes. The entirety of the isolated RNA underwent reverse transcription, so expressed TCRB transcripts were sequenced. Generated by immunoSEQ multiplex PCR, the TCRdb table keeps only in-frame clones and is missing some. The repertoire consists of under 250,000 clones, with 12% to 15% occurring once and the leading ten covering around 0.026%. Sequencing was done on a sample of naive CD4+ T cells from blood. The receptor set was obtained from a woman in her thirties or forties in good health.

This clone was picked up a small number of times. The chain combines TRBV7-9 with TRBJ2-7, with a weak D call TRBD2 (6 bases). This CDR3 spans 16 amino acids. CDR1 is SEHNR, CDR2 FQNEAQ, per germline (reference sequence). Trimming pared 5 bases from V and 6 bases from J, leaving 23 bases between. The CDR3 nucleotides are TGTGCCAGCAGCCCTCCTCAGACGGGAGCTACTCGCGAGCAGTACTTC. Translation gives CASSPPQTGATREQYF.

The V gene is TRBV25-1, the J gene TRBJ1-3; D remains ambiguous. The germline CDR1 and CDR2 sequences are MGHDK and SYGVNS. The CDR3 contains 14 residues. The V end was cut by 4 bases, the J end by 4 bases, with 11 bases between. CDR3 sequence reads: CASSGEAWGNTIYF. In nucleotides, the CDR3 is TGTGCCAGCAGTGGAGAGGCGTGGGGAAACACCATATATTTT.

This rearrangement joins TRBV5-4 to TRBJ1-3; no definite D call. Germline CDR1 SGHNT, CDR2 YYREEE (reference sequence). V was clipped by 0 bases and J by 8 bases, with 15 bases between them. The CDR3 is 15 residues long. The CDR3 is CASSLAGLLRDTIYF. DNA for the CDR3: TGTGCCAGCAGCTTGGCCGGACTGCTGAGGGACACCATATATTTT.

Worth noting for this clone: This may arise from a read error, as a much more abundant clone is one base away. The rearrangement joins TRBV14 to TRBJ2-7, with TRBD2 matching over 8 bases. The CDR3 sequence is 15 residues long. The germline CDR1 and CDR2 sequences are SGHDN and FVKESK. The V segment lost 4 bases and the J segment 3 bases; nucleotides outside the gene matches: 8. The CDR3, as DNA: TGTGCCAGCAGCCCTCGACTAGCGAGCCTCTACGAGCAGTACTTC. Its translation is CASSPRLASLYEQYF.

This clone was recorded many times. CDR3 region: CSAWGQGDTEAFF. The CDR3 DNA reads TGCAGCGCTTGGGGACAGGGAGACACTGAAGCTTTCTTT. The V call is TRBV29-1, the J call TRBJ1-1; 9 nucleotides line up with TRBD1. Per germline, CDR1 SQVTM and CDR2 ANQGSEA. V trimming: 7 bases; J trimming: 3 bases; junction bases outside the gene matches: 6. CDR3 size: 13 residues.

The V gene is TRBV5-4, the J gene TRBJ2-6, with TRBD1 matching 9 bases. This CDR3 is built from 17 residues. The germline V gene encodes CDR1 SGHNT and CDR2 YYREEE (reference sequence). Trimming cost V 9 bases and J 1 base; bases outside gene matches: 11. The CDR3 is CATEHRGHSSGANVLTF. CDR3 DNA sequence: TGTGCCACCGAACACAGGGGGCACTCTTCTGGGGCCAACGTCCTGACTTTC.

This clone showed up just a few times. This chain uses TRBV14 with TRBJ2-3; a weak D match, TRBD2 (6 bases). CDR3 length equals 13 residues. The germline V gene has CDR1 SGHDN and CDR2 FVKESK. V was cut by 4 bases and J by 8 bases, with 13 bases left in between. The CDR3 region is CASSPGLLATQYF. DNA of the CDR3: TGTGCCAGCAGCCCGGGACTGCTCGCTACGCAGTATTTT.

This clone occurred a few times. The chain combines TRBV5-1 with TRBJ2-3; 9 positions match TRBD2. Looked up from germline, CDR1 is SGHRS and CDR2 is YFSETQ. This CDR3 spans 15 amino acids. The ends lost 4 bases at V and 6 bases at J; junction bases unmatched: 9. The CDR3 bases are TGCGCCAGCAGCCCCCAAGCGGGGGGATGGGATACGCAGTATTTT. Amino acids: CASSPQAGGWDTQYF.

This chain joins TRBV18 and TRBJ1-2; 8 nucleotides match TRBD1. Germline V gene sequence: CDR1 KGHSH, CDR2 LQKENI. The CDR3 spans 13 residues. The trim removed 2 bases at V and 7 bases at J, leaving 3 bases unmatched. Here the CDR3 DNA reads TGTGCCAGCTCACCAAAGACAGGGGTTGGCTACACCTTC. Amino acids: CASSPKTGVGYTF.

The CDR3 nucleotides are TGCGCCAGCAGCTTGGAGTATCAGGAAGATACGCAGTATTTT. Amino acids: CASSLEYQEDTQYF. V is TRBV5-1 and J is TRBJ2-3; the D is unclear. CDR1 is SGHRS, CDR2 YFSETQ, per germline. Trimming pared 0 bases from V and 5 bases from J, leaving 10 bases between. The CDR3 loop spans 14 amino acids. The variable domain in full, completed from reference TRBV5-1 and TRBJ2-3, reads KAGVTQTPRYLIKTRGQQVTLSCSPISGHRSVSWYQQTPGQGLQFLFEYFSETQRNKGNFPGRFSGRQFSNSRSEMNVSTLELGDSALYLCASSLEYQEDTQYFGPGTRLTVL.

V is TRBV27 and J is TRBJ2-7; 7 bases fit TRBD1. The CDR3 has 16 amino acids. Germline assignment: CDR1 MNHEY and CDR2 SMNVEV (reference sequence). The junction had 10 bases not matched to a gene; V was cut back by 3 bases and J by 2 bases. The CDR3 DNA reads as TGTGCCAGCAGTTTCTTGGTGGGACAGATGCCCTACGAGCAGTACTTC. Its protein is CASSFLVGQMPYEQYF.

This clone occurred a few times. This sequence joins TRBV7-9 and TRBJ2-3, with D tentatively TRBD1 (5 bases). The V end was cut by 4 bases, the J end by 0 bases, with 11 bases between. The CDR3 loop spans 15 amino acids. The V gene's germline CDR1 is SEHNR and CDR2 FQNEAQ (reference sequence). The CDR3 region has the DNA TGTGCCAGCAGCTCATTCAGGGATAGCACAGATACGCAGTATTTT. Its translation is CASSSFRDSTDTQYF.

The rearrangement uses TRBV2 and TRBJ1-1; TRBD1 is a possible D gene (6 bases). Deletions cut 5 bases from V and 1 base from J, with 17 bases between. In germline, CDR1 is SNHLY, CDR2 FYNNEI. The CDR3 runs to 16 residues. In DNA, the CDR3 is TGTGCCAGCAGTTGGGCCCCCAACAGGGCGAACACTGAAGCTTTCTTT. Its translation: CASSWAPNRANTEAFF.

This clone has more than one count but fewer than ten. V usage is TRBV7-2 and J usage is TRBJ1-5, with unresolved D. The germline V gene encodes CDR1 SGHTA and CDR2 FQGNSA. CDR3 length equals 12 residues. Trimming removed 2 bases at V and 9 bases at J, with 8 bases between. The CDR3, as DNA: TGTGCCAGCAGCTTAATAGGGAGGCCCCAGCATTTT. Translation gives CASSLIGRPQHF.

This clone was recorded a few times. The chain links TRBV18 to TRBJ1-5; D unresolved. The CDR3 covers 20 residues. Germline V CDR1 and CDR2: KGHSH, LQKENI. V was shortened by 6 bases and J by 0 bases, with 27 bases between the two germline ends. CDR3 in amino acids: CASSLKQALTETNSNQPQHF. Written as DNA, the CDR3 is TGTGCCAGCTCTCTAAAACAAGCCCTGACGGAGACTAATAGCAATCAGCCCCAGCATTTT.

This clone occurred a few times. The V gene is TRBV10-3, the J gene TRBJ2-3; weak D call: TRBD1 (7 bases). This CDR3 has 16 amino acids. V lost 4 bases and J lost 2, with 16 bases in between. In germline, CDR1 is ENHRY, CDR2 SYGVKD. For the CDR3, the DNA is TGTGCCATCAGTGCTGCGGGACAGCATAACACAGATACGCAGTATTTT. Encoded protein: CAISAAGQHNTDTQYF.

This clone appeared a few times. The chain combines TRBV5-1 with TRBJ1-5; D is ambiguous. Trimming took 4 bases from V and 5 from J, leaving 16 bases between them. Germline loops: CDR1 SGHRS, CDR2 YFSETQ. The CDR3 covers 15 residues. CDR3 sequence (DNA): TGCGCCAGCAGCCCTGGGTACAATGCGGATCAGCCCCAGCATTTT. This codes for CASSPGYNADQPQHF.

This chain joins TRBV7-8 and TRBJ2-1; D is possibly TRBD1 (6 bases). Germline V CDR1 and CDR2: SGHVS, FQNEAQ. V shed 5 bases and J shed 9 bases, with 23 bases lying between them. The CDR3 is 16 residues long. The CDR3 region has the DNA TGTGCCAGCAGCGTACTCCGGGACAAGGGATCGGGTGAGCAGTTCTTC. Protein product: CASSVLRDKGSGEQFF. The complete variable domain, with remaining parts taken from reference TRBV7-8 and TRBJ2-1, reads GAGVSQSPRYKVAKRGQDVALRCDPISGHVSLFWYQQALGQGPEFLTYFQNEAQLDKSGLPSDRFFAERPEGSVSTLKIQRTQQEDSAVYLCASSVLRDKGSGEQFFGPGTRLTVL.

CDR3 sequence: CASKPEGGPYNEQFF. CDR3 in DNA: TGTGCCAGTAAGCCGGAGGGGGGGCCTTACAATGAGCAGTTCTTC. The V and J genes are TRBV19 and TRBJ2-1; tentative D call: TRBD2 (7 bases). This CDR3 region has 15 residues. Germline assignment: CDR1 LNHDA and CDR2 SQIVND (reference sequence). V lost 7 bases to trimming and J lost 4 bases, with 17 bases between them.

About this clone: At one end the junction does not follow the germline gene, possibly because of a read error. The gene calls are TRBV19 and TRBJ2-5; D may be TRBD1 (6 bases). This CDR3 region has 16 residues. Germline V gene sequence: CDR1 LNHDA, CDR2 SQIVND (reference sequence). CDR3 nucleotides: TGTGCCAGTAGTATAGTGCAGGGGCCACGACAAGGGACCCAGTACTTC. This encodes CASSIVQGPRQGTQYF.

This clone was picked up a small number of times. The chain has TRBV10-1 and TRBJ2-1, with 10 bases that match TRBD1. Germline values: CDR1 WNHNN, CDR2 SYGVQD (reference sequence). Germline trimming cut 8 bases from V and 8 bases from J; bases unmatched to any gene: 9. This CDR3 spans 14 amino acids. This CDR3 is CASGDRGLFHEQFF. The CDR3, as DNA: TGCGCCAGCGGCGACAGGGGGCTCTTCCATGAGCAGTTCTTC.

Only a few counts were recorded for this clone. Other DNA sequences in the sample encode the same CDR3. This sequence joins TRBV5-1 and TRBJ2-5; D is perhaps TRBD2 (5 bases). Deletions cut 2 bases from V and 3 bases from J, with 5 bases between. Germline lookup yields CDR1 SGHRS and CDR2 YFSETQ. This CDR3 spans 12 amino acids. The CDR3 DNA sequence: TGCGCCAGCAGCTTAGCGGAAGAGACCCAGTACTTC. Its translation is CASSLAEETQYF.

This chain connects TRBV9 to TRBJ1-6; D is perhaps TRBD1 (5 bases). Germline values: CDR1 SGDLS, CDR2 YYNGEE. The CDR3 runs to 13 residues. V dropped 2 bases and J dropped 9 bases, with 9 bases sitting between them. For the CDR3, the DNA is TGTGCCAGCAGCGTGGCCGGGGGTTCACCCCTCCACTTT. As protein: CASSVAGGSPLHF.

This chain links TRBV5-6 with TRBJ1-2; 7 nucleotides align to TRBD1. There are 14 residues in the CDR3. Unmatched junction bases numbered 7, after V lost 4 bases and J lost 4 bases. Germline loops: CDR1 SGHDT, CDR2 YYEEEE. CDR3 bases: TGTGCCAGCAGCCCAGGGGGTCCTAGCTATGGCTACACCTTC. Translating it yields CASSPGGPSYGYTF.

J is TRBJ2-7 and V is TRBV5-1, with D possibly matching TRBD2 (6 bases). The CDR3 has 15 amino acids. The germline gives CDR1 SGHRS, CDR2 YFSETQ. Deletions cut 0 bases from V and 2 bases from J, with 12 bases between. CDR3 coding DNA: TGCGCCAGCAGCTTGGCCGGGCGGGAACCCTACGAGCAGTACTTC. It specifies CASSLAGREPYEQYF.

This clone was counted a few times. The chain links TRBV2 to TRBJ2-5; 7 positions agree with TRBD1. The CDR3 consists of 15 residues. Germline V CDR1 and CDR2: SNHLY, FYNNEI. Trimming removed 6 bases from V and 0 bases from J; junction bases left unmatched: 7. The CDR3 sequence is CASRPDRINQETQYF. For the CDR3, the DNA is TGTGCCAGCAGGCCGGACAGGATTAACCAAGAGACCCAGTACTTC.